These 18 T cell receptor beta chains originate from one sample sequenced in a study of somatic mutations in cytotoxic T cells in rheumatoid arthritis. Sequencing used immunoSEQ multiplex PCR; TCRdb keeps in-frame clones, though not all of them. The sample consists of around 15,000 clones, around 70% of them appearing once. Sample: CD8+ T cells sorted from blood. The receptors stem from an adult with rheumatoid arthritis.

The V and J genes are TRBV4-3 and TRBJ1-2; 7 bases agree with TRBD1. J was trimmed by 1 base and V by 1 base; bases with no gene match: 15. CDR1 is LGHNA and CDR2 is YSLEER in the germline V gene. This CDR3 is 19 amino acids long. The CDR3 nucleotides read TGCGCCAGCAGCCAAGCCACGGTCATCGACAGGGAACTTAACTATGGCTACACCTTC. It translates to CASSQATVIDRELNYGYTF.

The chain carries TRBV13 and TRBJ2-1; TRBD2 aligns across 10 bases. Germline trimming cut 5 bases from V and 9 bases from J; bases unmatched to any gene: 13. CDR1 and CDR2 (germline): PRHDT, FYEKMQ (reference sequence). The length of the CDR3 is 16 residues. CDR3 residues: CASSKLSGGAESEQFF. CDR3 DNA sequence: TGTGCCAGCAGCAAACTGAGCGGGGGGGCCGAAAGTGAGCAGTTCTTC.

The DNA of the CDR3 is TGTGCCAGCCGAACTGGACAGTACAATGAGCAGTTCTTC. It codes for CASRTGQYNEQFF. This chain connects TRBV28 to TRBJ2-1; the D gene is possibly TRBD1 (6 bases). Trimming pared 8 bases from V and 4 bases from J, leaving 12 bases between. CDR3 length equals 13 residues. Germline V gives CDR1 MDHEN, CDR2 SYDVKM.

The gene calls are TRBV5-4 and TRBJ2-5; D uncertain. Germline loops: CDR1 SGHNT, CDR2 YYREEE (reference sequence). The CDR3 is 14 residues long. Deletions cut 1 base from V and 0 bases from J, with 7 bases between. The CDR3, as DNA: TGTGCCAGCAGCTTGTTTCCGAACCAAGAGACCCAGTACTTC. This gives the protein CASSLFPNQETQYF.

The V and J genes are TRBV19 and TRBJ1-5, with D hard to call. Trimming shortened V by 11 bases and J by 0 bases, and 14 bases separated the two germline ends. CDR1 is LNHDA, CDR2 SQIVND, per germline (reference sequence). The CDR3 runs 14 residues. The CDR3 is CASRPMYSNQPQHF. CDR3 DNA sequence: TGTGCCTCCCGACCGATGTATAGCAATCAGCCCCAGCATTTT.

The chain couples TRBV19 to TRBJ2-5; no clear D. Germline loops: CDR1 LNHDA, CDR2 SQIVND (reference sequence). Trimming shortened V by 8 bases and J by 5 bases, and 12 bases separated the two germline ends. The CDR3 length is 12 residues. The CDR3 sequence is CASGLGSETQYF. The CDR3 region has the DNA TGTGCCAGTGGTCTAGGCTCGGAGACCCAGTACTTC. The full variable domain, completed using reference TRBV19 and TRBJ2-5, is DGGITQSPKYLFRKEGQNVTLSCEQNLNHDAMYWYRQDPGQGLRLIYYSQIVNDFQKGDIAEGYSVSREKKESFPLTVTSAQKNPTAFYLCASGLGSETQYFGPGTRLLVL.

A few counts support this clone. This chain uses TRBV4-1 with TRBJ1-5; perhaps TRBD1 as D (6 bases). Trimming took off 1 base at V and 6 bases at J, with 10 bases between the two ends. The CDR3 extends over 14 amino acids. From germline, CDR1 is MGHRA and CDR2 YSYEKL. The CDR3: CASSQGTVSQPQHF. CDR3 nucleotides: TGCGCCAGCAGCCAAGGGACAGTCAGTCAGCCCCAGCATTTT.

The rearrangement links TRBV7-3 to TRBJ2-2; D not certain. Trimming shortened V by 5 bases and J by 4 bases, and 11 bases separated the two germline ends. The CDR3 is 14 residues long. Germline CDR1 SGHTA, CDR2 FQGTGA. Here the CDR3 DNA reads TGTGCCAGCAGCCCCCAAGTCCTCACCGGGGAGCTGTTTTTT. This encodes CASSPQVLTGELFF. Combining the CDR3 with reference TRBV7-3 and TRBJ2-2 gives the whole variable domain GAGVSQTPSNKVTEKGKYVELRCDPISGHTALYWYRQSLGQGPEFLIYFQGTGAADDSGLPNDRFFAVRPEGSVSTLKIQRTERGDSAVYLCASSPQVLTGELFFGEGSRLTVL.

The V and J genes are TRBV5-6 and TRBJ1-5; D gene uncertain. There are 14 residues in the CDR3. The germline V gene has CDR1 SGHDT and CDR2 YYEEEE. The ends were cut back, 2 bases at V and 0 bases at J, with 6 bases in the middle. CDR3 coding DNA: TGTGCCAGCAGCTTTGGGATTAGCAATCAGCCCCAGCATTTT. This translates into CASSFGISNQPQHF.

The genes are TRBV30 and TRBJ2-5; D might be TRBD1 (6 bases). Per the germline V gene, CDR1 is GTSNPN and CDR2 is SVGIG (reference sequence). There are 15 residues in the CDR3. V dropped 1 base and J dropped 4 bases, with 16 bases sitting between them. The CDR3 loop reads CAWSGVAGVGETQYF. CDR3 sequence (DNA): TGTGCCTGGAGTGGGGTGGCAGGGGTAGGAGAGACCCAGTACTTC.

V usage is TRBV5-5 and J usage is TRBJ2-7, with D hard to call. The germline gives CDR1 SGHKS, CDR2 YYEKEE (reference sequence). Trimming removed 2 bases at V and 2 bases at J, with 8 bases between. The CDR3 sequence is 13 residues long. CDR3 residues: CASSFRPTYEQYF. In DNA, the CDR3 is TGTGCCAGCAGCTTCAGACCTACCTACGAGCAGTACTTC.

CDR3 nucleotides: TGCGCCAGCAGCGTCCGGGACAGGGCTTATGAGCAGTTCTTC. This translates into CASSVRDRAYEQFF. The chain combines TRBV5-1 with TRBJ2-1; 9 bases map to TRBD1. The V gene end was trimmed by 4 bases and the J gene end by 8 bases; junction bases not matched to a gene: 7. From germline, CDR1 is SGHRS and CDR2 YFSETQ. CDR3 length: 14 amino acids. Combining the CDR3 with reference TRBV5-1 and TRBJ2-1 gives the whole variable domain KAGVTQTPRYLIKTRGQQVTLSCSPISGHRSVSWYQQTPGQGLQFLFEYFSETQRNKGNFPGRFSGRQFSNSRSEMNVSTLELGDSALYLCASSVRDRAYEQFFGPGTRLTVL.

The chain couples TRBV10-3 to TRBJ2-7; D is uncertain. The V gene lost 2 bases and the J gene lost 4 bases, with 9 bases spanning the gap. The CDR3 spans 13 residues. Germline CDR1 reads ENHRY; CDR2 reads SYGVKD. The CDR3 bases are TGTGCCATCAGTGAGGGCCGGGTGTACGAGCAGTACTTC. Encoded protein: CAISEGRVYEQYF.

The rearrangement links TRBV7-9 to TRBJ1-1; 7 bases map to TRBD1. Germline loops: CDR1 SEHNR, CDR2 FQNEAQ (reference sequence). V lost 3 bases and J lost 3; bases outside the gene matches: 1. There are 13 residues in the CDR3. CDR3 bases: TGTGCCAGCAGCTTTCAGGGGGACACTGAAGCTTTCTTT. Its protein is CASSFQGDTEAFF.

The chain combines TRBV27 with TRBJ1-2, with 7 bases aligning to TRBD1. V dropped 5 bases and J dropped 6; count of bases not matched to a gene: 3. The V gene's germline CDR1 is MNHEY and CDR2 SMNVEV (reference sequence). CDR3 size: 12 residues. The CDR3 DNA reads as TGTGCCAGCAGTCAGGGGGGGGATGGCTACACCTTC. Its protein is CASSQGGDGYTF.

This clone was seen a single time. V is TRBV2 and J is TRBJ2-1; 7 nucleotides line up with TRBD1. CDR1 is SNHLY, CDR2 FYNNEI, per germline. Losses at the gene ends were 3 bases for V and 7 bases for J; bases not matched to a gene: 9. The length of the CDR3 is 15 residues. DNA of the CDR3: TGTGCCAGCAGTGATGGACAGGTTCTCCCAAATGAGCAGTTCTTC. It encodes CASSDGQVLPNEQFF.

This clone showed up just once. The gene calls are TRBV30 and TRBJ2-7; no firm D call. CDR3 size: 11 residues. The germline V and J ends were trimmed by 1 base and 4 bases, with 5 bases remaining between them. Germline CDR1 reads GTSNPN; CDR2 reads SVGIG (reference sequence). The CDR3: CAWSDQYEQYF. The CDR3 DNA reads TGTGCCTGGAGTGACCAGTACGAGCAGTACTTC. Drawing the rest from reference TRBV30 and TRBJ2-7, the complete variable domain is SQTIHQWPATLVQPVGSPLSLECTVEGTSNPNLYWYRQAAGRGLQLLFYSVGIGQISSEVPQNLSASRPQDRQFILSSKKLLLSDSGFYLCAWSDQYEQYFGPGTRLTVT.

The rearrangement links TRBV7-9 to TRBJ2-1; 10 positions agree with TRBD2. The germline CDR1 and CDR2 sequences are SEHNR and FQNEAQ (reference sequence). This CDR3 is built from 16 residues. Losses at the gene ends were 4 bases for V and 5 bases for J; bases not matched to a gene: 8. The CDR3 spells CASSSLAGGQDNEQFF. The CDR3 DNA follows: TGTGCCAGCAGCTCCTTAGCGGGGGGTCAGGACAATGAGCAGTTCTTC.